Following are 9 T cell receptor beta chains from one sample sequenced in a study of T cells of healthy individuals. Each CDR3 protein is one row after TCRdb ran MiXCR on the 5' RACE reads. The table lists 50,000 to 55,000 distinct CDR3 sequences, 14% to 15% of them singletons. All receptors derive from a human donor in good health.

CDR3 loop: CASGIDGTLTEAFF. The CDR3, as DNA: TGTGCCAGCGGAATTGACGGAACCCTCACTGAAGCTTTCTTT. The V and J genes are TRBV27 and TRBJ1-1; D unclear. CDR1 is MNHEY and CDR2 is SMNVEV in the germline V gene (reference sequence). This CDR3 has 14 amino acids. V gave up 8 bases and J gave up 4 bases, with 17 bases separating them.

This clonotype turned up a few times. The chain uses TRBV6-5 and TRBJ2-1, with 10 bases matching TRBD1. After removal of 0 bases from V and 7 bases from J, the junction contained 6 bases not matched to a gene. Germline-derived CDR1 and CDR2 are MNHEY and SVGAGI. The length of the CDR3 is 16 residues. As DNA, the CDR3 is TGTGCCAGCAGTTACTCGAGACAGGGGGCAGGTAATGAGCAGTTCTTC. This translates into CASSYSRQGAGNEQFF.

The V and J genes are TRBV4-1 and TRBJ1-5, with no clear D. The CDR3 consists of 17 residues. V was shortened by 2 bases and J by 1 base, with 15 bases between the two germline ends. Germline V gene sequence: CDR1 MGHRA, CDR2 YSYEKL. For the CDR3, the DNA is TGCGCCAGCAGCCAATTGGACTTACTGCCGAGCAATCAGCCCCAGCATTTT. This codes for CASSQLDLLPSNQPQHF.

This clonotype was recorded a few times. The V call is TRBV20-1, the J call TRBJ2-7; weak D call: TRBD1 (6 bases). Germline CDR1 DFQATT, CDR2 SNEGSKA (reference sequence). The CDR3 loop spans 13 amino acids. Trimming left V 6 bases short and J 2 bases short, with 14 bases between. The CDR3 protein is CSAGDTDTYEQYF. The DNA of the CDR3 is TGCAGTGCGGGGGACACTGATACCTACGAGCAGTACTTC.

The chain couples TRBV5-5 to TRBJ1-1; D unresolved. The CDR3 is 14 residues long. V was trimmed by 4 bases and J by 0 bases, leaving 10 bases between them. Germline values: CDR1 SGHKS, CDR2 YYEKEE (reference sequence). The CDR3 sequence: CASSLQKMNTEAFF. CDR3 sequence (DNA): TGTGCCAGCAGCCTTCAGAAAATGAACACTGAAGCTTTCTTT.

This clonotype was counted only a few times. This rearrangement joins TRBV21-1 to TRBJ2-7; no check of the table's D call, TRBD1, against the DNA was made. TRBV21-1 counts as a pseudogene. This CDR3 is built from 14 residues. DNA of the CDR3: TGTGCCAGCAGCAAAGAACAGGGGGGCTACGAGCAGTACTTC. It translates to CASSKEQGGYEQYF.

This clonotype appeared a few times. The chain combines TRBV4-2 with TRBJ1-2; 7 positions match TRBD1. In germline, CDR1 is LGHNA, CDR2 YNFKEQ. Losses at the gene ends were 1 base for V and 3 bases for J; bases not matched to a gene: 5. This CDR3 spans 15 amino acids. The CDR3 here is CASSQARGQDYGYTF. CDR3 DNA: TGTGCCAGCAGCCAAGCAAGGGGGCAGGACTATGGCTACACCTTC.

This clonotype was seen a handful of times. V gene TRBV20-1 combines with J gene TRBJ2-1, with 14 bases fitting TRBD2. This CDR3 contains 14 residues. The J segment lost 6 bases and the V segment lost 6 bases, leaving 4 bases of the junction unmatched. Germline lookup yields CDR1 DFQATT and CDR2 SNEGSKA (reference sequence). This CDR3 reads CSAEGLAGVNEQFF. The CDR3 region has the DNA TGCAGTGCAGAGGGACTAGCGGGAGTCAATGAGCAGTTCTTC.

This clonotype was found many times. The chain carries TRBV20-1 and TRBJ2-3; either TRBD1 or TRBD2 may fit D (5 bases each). V dropped 6 bases and J dropped 2 bases, with 18 bases sitting between them. This CDR3 has 15 residues. Germline-derived CDR1 and CDR2 are DFQATT and SNEGSKA (reference sequence). This chain's CDR3 is CSAYPDSGLTDTQYF. In DNA form, the CDR3 reads TGCAGTGCGTACCCTGACAGCGGCCTCACAGATACGCAGTATTTT.